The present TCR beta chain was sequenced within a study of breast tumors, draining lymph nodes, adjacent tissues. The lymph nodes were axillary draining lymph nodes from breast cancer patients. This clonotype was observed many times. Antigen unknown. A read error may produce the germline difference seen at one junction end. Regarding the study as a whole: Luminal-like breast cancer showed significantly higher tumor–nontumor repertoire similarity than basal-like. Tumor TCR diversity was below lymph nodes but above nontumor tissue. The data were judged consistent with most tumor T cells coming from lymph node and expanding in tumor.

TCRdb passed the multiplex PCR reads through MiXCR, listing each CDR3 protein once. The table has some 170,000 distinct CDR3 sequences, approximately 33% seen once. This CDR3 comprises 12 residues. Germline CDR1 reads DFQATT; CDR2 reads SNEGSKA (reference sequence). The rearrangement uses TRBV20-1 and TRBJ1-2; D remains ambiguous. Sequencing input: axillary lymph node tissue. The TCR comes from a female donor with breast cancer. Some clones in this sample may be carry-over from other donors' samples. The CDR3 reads CSARKENYGSTF. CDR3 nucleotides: TGCAGTGCTAGAAAAGAAAACTATGGCTCCACCTTC.